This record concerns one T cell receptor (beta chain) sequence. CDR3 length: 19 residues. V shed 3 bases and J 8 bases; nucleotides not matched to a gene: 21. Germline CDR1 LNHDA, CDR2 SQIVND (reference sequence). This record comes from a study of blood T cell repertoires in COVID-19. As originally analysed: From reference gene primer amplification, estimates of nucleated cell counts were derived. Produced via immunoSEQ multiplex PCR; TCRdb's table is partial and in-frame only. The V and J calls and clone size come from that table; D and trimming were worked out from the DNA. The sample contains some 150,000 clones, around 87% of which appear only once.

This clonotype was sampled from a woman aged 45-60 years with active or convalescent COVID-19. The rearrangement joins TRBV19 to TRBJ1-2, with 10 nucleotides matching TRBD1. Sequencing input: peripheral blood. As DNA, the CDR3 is TGTGCCAGTAGTATTTCTTTCGCCCCGGGACAGGGGTTTCGTGGCGGCTACACCTTC. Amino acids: CASSISFAPGQGFRGGYTF.